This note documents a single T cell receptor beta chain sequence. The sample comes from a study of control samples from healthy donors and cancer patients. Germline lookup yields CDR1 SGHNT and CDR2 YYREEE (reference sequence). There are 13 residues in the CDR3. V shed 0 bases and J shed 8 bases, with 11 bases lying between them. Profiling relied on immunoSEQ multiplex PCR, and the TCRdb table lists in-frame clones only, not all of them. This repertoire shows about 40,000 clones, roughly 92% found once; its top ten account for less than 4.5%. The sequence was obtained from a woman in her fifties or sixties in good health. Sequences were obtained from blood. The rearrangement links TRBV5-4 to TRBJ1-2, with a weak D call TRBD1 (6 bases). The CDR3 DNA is TGTGCCAGCAGCTTGGAGGGGGGCGTAGGCTACACCTTC. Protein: CASSLEGGVGYTF.